This paragraph covers one T cell receptor beta chain sequence. The antigen is undetermined. The sample is drawn from a study of cytomegalovirus exposure and HLA in healthy donors. Study context: Of the donors genotyped, a few hundred in all, over 80% fell in the Caucasian-associated ancestry cluster. Study-wide results and caveats: In an earlier analysis, productive rearrangement rates for most beta V segments clustered near 87% or 30%. Researchers reported from a later analysis that most CMV-associated TCR beta chains appeared HLA-restricted.

Trimming took off 3 bases at V and 0 bases at J, with 13 bases between the two ends. The germline V gene encodes CDR1 SGHTS and CDR2 YDEGEE. CDR3 length: 17 amino acids. Researchers ran the PCR with 60 Vbeta and 13 Jbeta primers. In the original analysis: As a later analysis found, there were tens of millions of unique TCR beta chains, of which roughly 11 million were shared. The table came from immunoSEQ multiplex PCR; TCRdb's copy has only in-frame clones and leaves some out. V and J calls and clone size come straight from that table; D and trimming were deduced from the DNA. The sample yields 60,000 to 100,000 clones, 60% to 85% seen once.

This receptor was taken from a middle-aged man in good health and CMV-seronegative. Sequenced sample: PBMCs. This rearrangement joins TRBV5-8 to TRBJ2-6, with D maybe TRBD2 (5 bases). CDR3 sequence (DNA): TGTGCCAGCAGCTCAAATGGACGGGACTCTGGGGCCAACGTCCTGACTTTC. It translates to CASSSNGRDSGANVLTF.